This T cell receptor (beta chain) emerged from a study of T cells in Graves' hyperthyroidism and ophthalmopathy. The investigators amplified TCR beta CDR3 regions from RNA transcripts. HTBI primers were employed in a first-round RT-PCR of the TCR CDR3. TCRdb recomputed calls from the multiplex PCR reads with MiXCR, one row per CDR3 protein. The table includes a few hundred thousand distinct CDR3 sequences, about 18% detected once. The CDR3 runs 13 residues. Trimming took off 2 bases at V and 1 base at J, with 6 bases between the two ends. Germline V gives CDR1 SGHRS, CDR2 YFSETQ. This clonotype was picked up many times. The antigen remains unidentified. Patients with ophthalmopathy all had a Clinical Activity Score of at least 3, a NOSPECS grade of at least 4 and duration under 3 months. The diagnoses drew upon clinical symptoms, serum thyroxine and TRAb, thyroid ultrasound and orbital computed tomography.

The study, taken as a whole, reports: A model using 13 V-J features told ophthalmopathy apart from stable hyperthyroidism. Among thyroid clonotypes expanded above 0.001, most also appeared in blood.

This chain joins TRBV5-1 and TRBJ1-1; D is undetermined. This receptor was identified in a man younger than 35 with Graves' ophthalmopathy. Sequenced sample: blood. CDR3 amino acids: CASSFEQNTEAFF. The CDR3 DNA follows: TGCGCCAGCAGCTTCGAGCAGAACACTGAAGCTTTCTTT.